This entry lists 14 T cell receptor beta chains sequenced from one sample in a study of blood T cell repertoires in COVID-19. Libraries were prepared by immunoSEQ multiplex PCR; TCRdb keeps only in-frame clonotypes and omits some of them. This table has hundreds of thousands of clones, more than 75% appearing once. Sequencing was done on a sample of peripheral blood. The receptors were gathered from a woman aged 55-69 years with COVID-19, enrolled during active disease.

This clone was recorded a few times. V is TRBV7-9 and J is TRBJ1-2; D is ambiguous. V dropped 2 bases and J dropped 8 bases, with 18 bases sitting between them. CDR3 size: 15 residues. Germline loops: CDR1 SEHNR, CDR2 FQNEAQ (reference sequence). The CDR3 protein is CASSLNNPAVGGYTF. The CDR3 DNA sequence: TGTGCCAGCAGCTTAAACAACCCCGCCGTCGGGGGCTACACCTTC.

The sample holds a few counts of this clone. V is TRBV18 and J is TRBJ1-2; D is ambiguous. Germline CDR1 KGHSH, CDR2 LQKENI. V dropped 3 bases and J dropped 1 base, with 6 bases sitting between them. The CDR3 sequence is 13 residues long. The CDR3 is CASSPTVNYGYTF. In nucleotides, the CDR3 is TGTGCCAGCTCACCCACAGTTAACTATGGCTACACCTTC.

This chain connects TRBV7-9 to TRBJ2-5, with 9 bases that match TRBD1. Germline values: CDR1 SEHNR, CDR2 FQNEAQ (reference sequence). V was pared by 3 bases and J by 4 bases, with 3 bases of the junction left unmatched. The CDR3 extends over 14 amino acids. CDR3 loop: CASSFTGGSETQYF. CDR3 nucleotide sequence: TGTGCCAGCAGCTTTACAGGGGGCTCAGAGACCCAGTACTTC.

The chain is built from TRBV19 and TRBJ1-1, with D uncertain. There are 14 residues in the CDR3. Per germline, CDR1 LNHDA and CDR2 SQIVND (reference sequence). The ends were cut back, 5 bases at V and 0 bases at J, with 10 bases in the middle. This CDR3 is CASSPTQMNTEAFF. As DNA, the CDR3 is TGTGCCAGTAGTCCGACACAGATGAACACTGAAGCTTTCTTT. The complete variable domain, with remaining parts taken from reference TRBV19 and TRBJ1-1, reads DGGITQSPKYLFRKEGQNVTLSCEQNLNHDAMYWYRQDPGQGLRLIYYSQIVNDFQKGDIAEGYSVSREKKESFPLTVTSAQKNPTAFYLCASSPTQMNTEAFFGQGTRLTVV.

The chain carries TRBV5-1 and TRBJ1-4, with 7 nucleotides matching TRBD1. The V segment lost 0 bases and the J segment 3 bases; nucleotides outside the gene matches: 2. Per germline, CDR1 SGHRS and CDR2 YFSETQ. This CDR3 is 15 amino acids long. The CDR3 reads CASSLGDRANEKLFF. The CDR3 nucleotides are TGCGCCAGCAGCTTGGGGGACAGAGCTAATGAAAAACTGTTTTTT.

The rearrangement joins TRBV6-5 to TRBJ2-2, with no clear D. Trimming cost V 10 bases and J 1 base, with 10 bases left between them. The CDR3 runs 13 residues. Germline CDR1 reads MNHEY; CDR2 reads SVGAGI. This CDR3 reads CAIQKMNTGELFF. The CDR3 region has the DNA TGTGCCATCCAAAAAATGAACACCGGGGAGCTGTTTTTT.

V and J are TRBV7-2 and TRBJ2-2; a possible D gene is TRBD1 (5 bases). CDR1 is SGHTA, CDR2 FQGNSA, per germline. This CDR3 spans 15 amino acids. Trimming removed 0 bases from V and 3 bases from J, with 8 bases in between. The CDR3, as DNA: TGTGCCAGCAGCTTAGCCAGGGTCGACACCGGGGAGCTGTTTTTT. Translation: CASSLARVDTGELFF.

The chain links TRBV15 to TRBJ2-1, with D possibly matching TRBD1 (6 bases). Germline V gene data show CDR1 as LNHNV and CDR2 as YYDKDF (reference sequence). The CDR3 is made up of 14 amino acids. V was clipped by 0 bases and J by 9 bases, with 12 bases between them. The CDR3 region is CATSRDTGSGEQFF. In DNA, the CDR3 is TGTGCCACCAGCAGAGACACAGGGTCGGGTGAGCAGTTCTTC. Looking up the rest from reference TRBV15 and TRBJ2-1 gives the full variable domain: DAMVIQNPRYQVTQFGKPVTLSCSQTLNHNVMYWYQQKSSQAPKLLFHYYDKDFNNEADTPDNFQSRRPNTSFCFLDIRSPGLGDTAMYLCATSRDTGSGEQFFGPGTRLTVL.

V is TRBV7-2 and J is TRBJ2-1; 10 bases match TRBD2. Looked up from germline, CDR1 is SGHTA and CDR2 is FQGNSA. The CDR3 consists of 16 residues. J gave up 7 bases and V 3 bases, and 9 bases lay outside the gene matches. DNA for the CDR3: TGTGCCAGCAGCTTCTTGTCCAGCGGGGGGGCGAATGAGCAGTTCTTC. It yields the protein CASSFLSSGGANEQFF.

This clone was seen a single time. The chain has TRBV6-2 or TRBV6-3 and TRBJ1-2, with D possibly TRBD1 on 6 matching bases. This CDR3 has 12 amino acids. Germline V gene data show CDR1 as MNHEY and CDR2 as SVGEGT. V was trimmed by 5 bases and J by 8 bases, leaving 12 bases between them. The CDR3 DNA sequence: TGTGCCAGCAGTCCGGACAGCCTGGGCTACACCTTC. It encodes CASSPDSLGYTF.

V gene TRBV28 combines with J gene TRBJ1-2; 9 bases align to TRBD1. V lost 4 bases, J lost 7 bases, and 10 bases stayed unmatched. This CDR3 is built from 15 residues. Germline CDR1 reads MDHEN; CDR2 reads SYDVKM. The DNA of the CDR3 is TGTGCCAGCAGTTCGGGGGAAGGGACAGGGCTTGGCTACACCTTC. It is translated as CASSSGEGTGLGYTF.

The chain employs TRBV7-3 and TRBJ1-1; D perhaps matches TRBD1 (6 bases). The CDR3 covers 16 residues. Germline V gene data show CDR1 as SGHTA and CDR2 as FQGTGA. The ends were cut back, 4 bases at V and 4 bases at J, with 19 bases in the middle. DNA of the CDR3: TGTGCCAGCAGCTACCTGGTGGGGGCCGTCCGCACTGAAGCTTTCTTT. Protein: CASSYLVGAVRTEAFF.

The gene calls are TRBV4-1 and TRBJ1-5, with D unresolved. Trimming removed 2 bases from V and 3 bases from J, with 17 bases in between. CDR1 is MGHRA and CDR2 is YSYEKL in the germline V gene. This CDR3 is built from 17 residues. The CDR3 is CASSQLPNTDPNQPQHF. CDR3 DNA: TGCGCCAGCAGCCAACTCCCCAACACCGATCCCAATCAGCCCCAGCATTTT.

CDR3: CASSLDRLKNTEAFF. The DNA of the CDR3 is TGCGCCAGCAGCCTGGACAGGCTGAAGAACACTGAAGCTTTCTTT. The rearrangement uses TRBV5-1 and TRBJ1-1; 7 nucleotides align to TRBD1. CDR1 is SGHRS, CDR2 YFSETQ, per germline. V was pared by 4 bases and J by 1 base, with 7 bases of the junction left unmatched. This CDR3 contains 15 residues.